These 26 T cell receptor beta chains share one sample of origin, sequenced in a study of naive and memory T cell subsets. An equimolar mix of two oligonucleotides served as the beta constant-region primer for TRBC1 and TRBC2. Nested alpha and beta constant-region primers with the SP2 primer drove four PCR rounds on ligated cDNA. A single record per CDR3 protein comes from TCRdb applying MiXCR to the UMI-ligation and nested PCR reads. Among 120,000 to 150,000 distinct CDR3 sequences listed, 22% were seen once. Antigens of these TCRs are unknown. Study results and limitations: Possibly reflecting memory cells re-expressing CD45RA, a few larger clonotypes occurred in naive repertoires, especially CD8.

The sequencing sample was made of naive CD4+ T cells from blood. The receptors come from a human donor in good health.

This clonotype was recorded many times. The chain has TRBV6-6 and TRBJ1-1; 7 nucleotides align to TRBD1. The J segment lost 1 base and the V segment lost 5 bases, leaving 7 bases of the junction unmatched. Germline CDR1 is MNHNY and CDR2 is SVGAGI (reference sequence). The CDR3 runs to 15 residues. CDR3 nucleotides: TGTGCCAGCAGTCCATCGACAGGGTCGAACACTGAAGCTTTCTTT. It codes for CASSPSTGSNTEAFF.

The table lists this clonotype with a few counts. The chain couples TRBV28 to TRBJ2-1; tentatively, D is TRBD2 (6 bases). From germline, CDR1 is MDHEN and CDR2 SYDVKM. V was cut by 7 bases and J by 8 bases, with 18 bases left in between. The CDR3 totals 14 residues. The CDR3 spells CASTAGTFRDEQFF. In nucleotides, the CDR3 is TGTGCCAGCACGGCCGGGACTTTTCGCGATGAGCAGTTCTTC. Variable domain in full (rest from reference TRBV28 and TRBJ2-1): DVKVTQSSRYLVKRTGEKVFLECVQDMDHENMFWYRQDPGLGLRLIYFSYDVKMKEKGDIPEGYSVSREKKERFSLILESASTNQTSMYLCASTAGTFRDEQFFGPGTRLTVL.

The CDR3 is CASSYLKPGAPKTQYF. In DNA, the CDR3 is TGTGCCAGCAGCTACCTAAAGCCGGGAGCTCCCAAGACCCAGTACTTC. This rearrangement joins TRBV11-2 to TRBJ2-5, with D possibly matching TRBD2 (6 bases). Trimming shortened V by 4 bases and J by 6 bases, and 21 bases separated the two germline ends. Germline CDR1 and CDR2: SGHAT and FQNNGV. CDR3 length: 16 amino acids.

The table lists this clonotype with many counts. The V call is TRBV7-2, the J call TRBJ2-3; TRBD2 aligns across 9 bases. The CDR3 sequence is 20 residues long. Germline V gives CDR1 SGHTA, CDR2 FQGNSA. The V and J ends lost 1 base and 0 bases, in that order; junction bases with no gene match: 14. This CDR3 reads CASSLGRGGRALPSTDTQYF. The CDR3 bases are TGTGCCAGCAGCTTAGGTCGCGGCGGGAGGGCCCTCCCGAGCACAGATACGCAGTATTTT.

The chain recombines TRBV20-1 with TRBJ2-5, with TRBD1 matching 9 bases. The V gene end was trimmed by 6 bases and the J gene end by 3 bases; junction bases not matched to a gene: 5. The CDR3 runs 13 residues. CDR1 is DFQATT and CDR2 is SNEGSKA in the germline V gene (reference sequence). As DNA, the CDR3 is TGCAGTGCAACCGGGACAGGGAAAGAGACCCAGTACTTC. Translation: CSATGTGKETQYF.

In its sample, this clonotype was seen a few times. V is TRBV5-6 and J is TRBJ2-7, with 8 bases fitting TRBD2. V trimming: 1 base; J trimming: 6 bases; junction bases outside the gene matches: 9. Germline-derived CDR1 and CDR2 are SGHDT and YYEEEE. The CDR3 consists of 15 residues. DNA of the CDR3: TGTGCCAGCAGCTTGCTCTACGGGAGGGCGAGCGAGCAGTACTTC. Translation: CASSLLYGRASEQYF. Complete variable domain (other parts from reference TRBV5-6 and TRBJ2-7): DAGVTQSPTHLIKTRGQQVTLRCSPKSGHDTVSWYQQALGQGPQFIFQYYEEEERQRGNFPDRFSGHQFPNYSSELNVNALLLGDSALYLCASSLLYGRASEQYFGPGTRLTVT.

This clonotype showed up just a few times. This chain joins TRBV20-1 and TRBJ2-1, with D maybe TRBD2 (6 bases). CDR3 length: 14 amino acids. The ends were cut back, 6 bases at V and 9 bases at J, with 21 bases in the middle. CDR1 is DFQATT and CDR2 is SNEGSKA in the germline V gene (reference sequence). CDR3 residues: CSASGGGIDSEQFF. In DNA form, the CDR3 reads TGCAGTGCCTCAGGCGGCGGGATTGATAGTGAGCAGTTCTTC.

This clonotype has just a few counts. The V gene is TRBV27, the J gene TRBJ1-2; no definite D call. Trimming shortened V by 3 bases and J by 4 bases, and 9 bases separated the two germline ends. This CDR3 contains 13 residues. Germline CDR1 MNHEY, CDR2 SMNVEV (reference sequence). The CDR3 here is CASSFNSVYGYTF. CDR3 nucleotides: TGTGCCAGCAGTTTTAATAGCGTCTATGGCTACACCTTC.

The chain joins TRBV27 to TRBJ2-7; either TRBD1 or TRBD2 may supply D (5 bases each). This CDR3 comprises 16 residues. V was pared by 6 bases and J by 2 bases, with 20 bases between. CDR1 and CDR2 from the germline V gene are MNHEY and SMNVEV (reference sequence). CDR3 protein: CASSPYGAGMTYEQYF. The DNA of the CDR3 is TGTGCCAGCAGCCCATACGGGGCGGGTATGACCTACGAGCAGTACTTC.

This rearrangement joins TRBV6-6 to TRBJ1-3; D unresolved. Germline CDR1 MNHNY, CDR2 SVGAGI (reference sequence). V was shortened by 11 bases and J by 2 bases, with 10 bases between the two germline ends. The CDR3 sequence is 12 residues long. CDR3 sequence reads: CASLQTGNTIYF. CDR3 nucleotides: TGTGCCTCCCTCCAGACTGGAAACACCATATATTTT.

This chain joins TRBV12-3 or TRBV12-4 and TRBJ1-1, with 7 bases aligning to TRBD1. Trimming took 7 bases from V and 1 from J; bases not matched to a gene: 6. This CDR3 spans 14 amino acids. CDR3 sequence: CASIRTGSNTEAFF. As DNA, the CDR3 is TGTGCCAGCATTCGGACAGGCTCGAACACTGAAGCTTTCTTT.

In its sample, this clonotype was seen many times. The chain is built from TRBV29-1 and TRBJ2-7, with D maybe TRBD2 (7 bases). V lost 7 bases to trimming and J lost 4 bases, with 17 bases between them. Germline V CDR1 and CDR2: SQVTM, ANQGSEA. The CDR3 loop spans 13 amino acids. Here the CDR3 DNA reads TGCAGCGCCGGGGGGCAGGGTAATTACGAGCAGTACTTC. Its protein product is CSAGGQGNYEQYF.

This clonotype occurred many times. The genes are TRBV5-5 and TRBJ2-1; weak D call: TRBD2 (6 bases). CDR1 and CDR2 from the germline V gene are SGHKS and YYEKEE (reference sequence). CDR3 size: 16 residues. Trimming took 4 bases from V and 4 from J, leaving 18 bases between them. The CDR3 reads CASSLNLGLSYNEQFF. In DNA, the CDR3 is TGTGCCAGCAGCCTTAACCTGGGACTGTCATACAATGAGCAGTTCTTC.

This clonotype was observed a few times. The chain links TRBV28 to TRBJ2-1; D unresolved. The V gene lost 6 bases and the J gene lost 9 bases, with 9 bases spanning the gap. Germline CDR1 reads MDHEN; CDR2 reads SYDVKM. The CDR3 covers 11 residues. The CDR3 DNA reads TGTGCCAGCAGGAGAGGTGGTGAGCAGTTCTTC. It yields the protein CASRRGGEQFF.

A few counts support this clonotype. The CDR3 region is CSVEVPGQDTEAFF. In DNA, the CDR3 is TGCAGCGTTGAAGTCCCTGGACAGGACACTGAAGCTTTCTTT. The gene calls are TRBV29-1 and TRBJ1-1; 7 bases are a match to TRBD1. This CDR3 contains 14 residues. The germline gives CDR1 SQVTM, CDR2 ANQGSEA. J was trimmed by 3 bases and V by 1 base; bases with no gene match: 5.

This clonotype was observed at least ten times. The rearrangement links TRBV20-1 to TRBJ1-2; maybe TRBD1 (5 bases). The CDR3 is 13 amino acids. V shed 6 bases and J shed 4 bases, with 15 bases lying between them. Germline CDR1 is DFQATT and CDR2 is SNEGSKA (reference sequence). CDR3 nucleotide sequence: TGCAGTGCCTTATCGCCGGGGGGCTATGGCTACACCTTC. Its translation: CSALSPGGYGYTF.

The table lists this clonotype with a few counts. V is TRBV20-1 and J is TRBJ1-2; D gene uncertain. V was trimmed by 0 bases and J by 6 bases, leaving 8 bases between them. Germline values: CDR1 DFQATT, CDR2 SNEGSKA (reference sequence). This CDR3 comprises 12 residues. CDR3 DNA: TGCAGTGCTAGAGATCCACGAGATGGCTACACCTTC. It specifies CSARDPRDGYTF.

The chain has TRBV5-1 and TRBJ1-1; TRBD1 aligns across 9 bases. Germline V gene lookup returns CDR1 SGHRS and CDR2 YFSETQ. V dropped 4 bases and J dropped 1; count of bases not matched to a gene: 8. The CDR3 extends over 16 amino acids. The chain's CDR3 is CASSLVQGQGNTEAFF. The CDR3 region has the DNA TGCGCCAGCAGCCTGGTACAGGGACAGGGGAACACTGAAGCTTTCTTT.

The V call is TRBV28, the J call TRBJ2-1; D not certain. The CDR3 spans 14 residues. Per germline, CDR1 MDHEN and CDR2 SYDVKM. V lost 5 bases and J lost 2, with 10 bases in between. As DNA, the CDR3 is TGTGCCAGCAGTACCGGGTGGACCTACAATGAGCAGTTCTTC. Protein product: CASSTGWTYNEQFF.

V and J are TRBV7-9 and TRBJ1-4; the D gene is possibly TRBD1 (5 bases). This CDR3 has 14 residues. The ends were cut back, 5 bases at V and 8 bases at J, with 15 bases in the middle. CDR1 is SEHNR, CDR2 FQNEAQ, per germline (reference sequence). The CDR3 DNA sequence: TGTGCCAGCAGCGTCGGGACGGTTAACGAAAAACTGTTTTTT. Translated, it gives CASSVGTVNEKLFF.

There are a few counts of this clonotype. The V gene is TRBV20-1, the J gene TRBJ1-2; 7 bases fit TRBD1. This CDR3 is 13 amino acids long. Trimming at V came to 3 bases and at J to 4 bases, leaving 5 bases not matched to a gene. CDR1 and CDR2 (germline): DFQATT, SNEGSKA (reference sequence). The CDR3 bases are TGCAGTGCTAGGAGGGACAGTGTCTATGGCTACACCTTC. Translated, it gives CSARRDSVYGYTF.

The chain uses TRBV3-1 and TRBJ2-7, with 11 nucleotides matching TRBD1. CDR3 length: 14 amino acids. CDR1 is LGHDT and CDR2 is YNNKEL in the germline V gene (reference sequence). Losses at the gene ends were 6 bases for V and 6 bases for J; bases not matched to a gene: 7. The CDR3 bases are TGTGCCAGCAGAGGGGGGGGGACAGGGGGCGAGCAGTACTTC. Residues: CASRGGGTGGEQYF.

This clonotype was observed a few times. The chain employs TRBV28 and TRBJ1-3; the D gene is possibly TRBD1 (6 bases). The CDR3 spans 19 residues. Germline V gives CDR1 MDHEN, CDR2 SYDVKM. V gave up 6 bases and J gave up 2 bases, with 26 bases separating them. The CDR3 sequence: CASSSMGSIPQGPGNTIYF. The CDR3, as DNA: TGTGCCAGCAGCTCGATGGGTTCGATACCACAGGGTCCTGGAAACACCATATATTTT.

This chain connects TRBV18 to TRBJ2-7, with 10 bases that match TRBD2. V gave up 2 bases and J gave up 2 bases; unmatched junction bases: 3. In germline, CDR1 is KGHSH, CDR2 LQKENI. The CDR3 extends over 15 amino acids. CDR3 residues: CASSPGAGGPYEQYF. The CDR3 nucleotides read TGTGCCAGCTCACCAGGAGCGGGAGGGCCCTACGAGCAGTACTTC.

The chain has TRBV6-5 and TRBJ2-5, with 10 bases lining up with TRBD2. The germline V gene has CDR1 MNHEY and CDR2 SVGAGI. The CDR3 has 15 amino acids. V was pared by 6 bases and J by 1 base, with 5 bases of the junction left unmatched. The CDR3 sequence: CASSFRTSGQETQYF. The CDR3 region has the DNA TGTGCCAGCAGCTTCAGGACTAGCGGCCAAGAGACCCAGTACTTC.

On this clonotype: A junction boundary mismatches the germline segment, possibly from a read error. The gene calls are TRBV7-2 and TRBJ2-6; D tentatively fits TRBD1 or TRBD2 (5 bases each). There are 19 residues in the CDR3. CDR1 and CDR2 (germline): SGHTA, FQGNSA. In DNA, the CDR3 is TGTGCCAGCAGCTCGCAGGGACCAATGACCTACTCTAGGGCCAACGTCCTGACTTTC. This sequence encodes CASSSQGPMTYSRANVLTF.